The 26 T cell receptor beta chains below come from one sample, sequenced in a study of T-cell memory formation after mild COVID-19. MiXCR, applied by TCRdb to the 5' RACE reads, yields one record per CDR3 protein. Of over 400,000 distinct CDR3 sequences listed, under 25% are singletons. The material sequenced was PBMCs or a T cell subset sorted from them (not recorded which). The receptor source for this set is an adult woman who had mild COVID-19 (a few samples of this study predate the infection). Cell type and time point are not known.

This clonotype was observed a few times. The CDR3 DNA reads TGTGCCTGGATGGCTCCCGACAGCTACTATGGCTACACCTTC. Its protein is CAWMAPDSYYGYTF. The chain recombines TRBV30 with TRBJ1-2, with D perhaps TRBD1 (5 bases). Per the germline V gene, CDR1 is GTSNPN and CDR2 is SVGIG (reference sequence). This CDR3 spans 14 amino acids. V was pared by 4 bases and J by 3 bases, with 15 bases between.

The chain is built from TRBV6-6 and TRBJ2-1; TRBD1 agrees at 8 bases. Per the germline V gene, CDR1 is MNHNY and CDR2 is SVGAGI (reference sequence). The CDR3 sequence is 15 residues long. V shed 3 bases, J shed 9 bases, and the junction held 10 bases outside the gene matches. The chain's CDR3 is CASSYSGTGIFEQFF. CDR3 nucleotide sequence: TGTGCCAGCAGTTATTCCGGGACAGGAATTTTTGAGCAGTTCTTC.

The table lists this clonotype with a count of one. The chain recombines TRBV2 with TRBJ1-2; D possibly corresponds to TRBD1 (5 bases). The CDR3 is 14 amino acids. The germline gives CDR1 SNHLY, CDR2 FYNNEI. The V end was cut by 0 bases, the J end by 6 bases, with 11 bases between. The CDR3 DNA is TGTGCCAGCAGTGAAGCGCGGGGGGACGATGGCTACACCTTC. Residues: CASSEARGDDGYTF.

This clonotype has only a few counts. The chain recombines TRBV29-1 with TRBJ2-7; TRBD2 agrees at 10 bases. The CDR3 has 13 residues. Looked up from germline, CDR1 is SQVTM and CDR2 is ANQGSEA. V was pared by 0 bases and J by 12 bases, with 8 bases of the junction left unmatched. As DNA, the CDR3 is TGCAGCGTTGAAGACCTAGCGGGAGATAGTCTGTACTTC. Translating it yields CSVEDLAGDSLYF.

The chain has TRBV30 and TRBJ2-3, with 7 bases matching TRBD2. V lost 2 bases to trimming and J lost 3 bases; unmatched junction nucleotides: 8. This CDR3 contains 15 residues. The germline V gene encodes CDR1 GTSNPN and CDR2 SVGIG (reference sequence). The chain's CDR3 is CAWSKGAGRTDTQYF. The CDR3 DNA follows: TGTGCCTGGAGTAAAGGAGCGGGAAGGACAGATACGCAGTATTTT.

This clonotype appeared a few times. The chain carries TRBV2 and TRBJ2-4; 9 bases fit TRBD2. The germline V gene has CDR1 SNHLY and CDR2 FYNNEI. Germline trimming cut 6 bases from V and 7 bases from J; bases unmatched to any gene: 10. The CDR3 is 15 residues long. The CDR3 loop reads CASSARLAEGNIQYF. The CDR3 bases are TGTGCCAGCAGCGCGAGACTAGCGGAAGGGAACATTCAGTACTTC.

The chain links TRBV6-5 to TRBJ1-2; weak D call: TRBD1 (6 bases). V was trimmed by 5 bases and J by 6 bases, leaving 13 bases between them. From germline, CDR1 is MNHEY and CDR2 SVGAGI. CDR3 length: 13 residues. The CDR3 loop reads CASSARQVNGYTF. The DNA for the CDR3 is TGTGCCAGCAGTGCCCGACAGGTCAATGGCTACACCTTC.

The chain couples TRBV7-6 to TRBJ1-1; tentative D call: TRBD1 (6 bases). Germline-derived CDR1 and CDR2 are SGHVS and FNYEAQ. The germline V and J ends were trimmed by 5 bases and 0 bases, with 10 bases remaining between them. The CDR3 contains 14 residues. This CDR3 reads CASSPGALNTEAFF. As DNA, the CDR3 is TGTGCCAGCAGCCCAGGGGCCCTGAACACTGAAGCTTTCTTT.

CDR3 sequence (DNA): TGTGCCAGCGGGAATCCAGCTAGCGGATCCTACAATGAGCAGTTCTTC. Amino acid sequence: CASGNPASGSYNEQFF. The chain is built from TRBV27 and TRBJ2-1; the match to TRBD2 covers 7 bases. Germline V gene data show CDR1 as MNHEY and CDR2 as SMNVEV (reference sequence). CDR3 length: 16 amino acids. The V and J ends lost 8 bases and 1 base, in that order; junction bases with no gene match: 11.

The rearrangement links TRBV29-1 to TRBJ1-1, with TRBD1 matching over 8 bases. With V trimmed by 6 bases and J by 5 bases, 14 bases remained unmatched. Per germline, CDR1 SQVTM and CDR2 ANQGSEA. The CDR3 runs to 15 residues. In nucleotides, the CDR3 is TGCAGCGTCATTTACCCGGGACAGGAAATAACTGAAGCTTTCTTT. It specifies CSVIYPGQEITEAFF.

The CDR3 sequence is CAWSGTLWNTIYF. CDR3 nucleotides: TGTGCCTGGAGTGGGACCCTCTGGAACACCATATATTTT. This chain connects TRBV30 to TRBJ1-3, with D unclear. The CDR3 is made up of 13 amino acids. The germline V and J ends were trimmed by 1 base and 7 bases, with 11 bases remaining between them. The germline V gene encodes CDR1 GTSNPN and CDR2 SVGIG (reference sequence). Supplemented by reference TRBV30 and TRBJ1-3, the full variable domain reads SQTIHQWPATLVQPVGSPLSLECTVEGTSNPNLYWYRQAAGRGLQLLFYSVGIGQISSEVPQNLSASRPQDRQFILSSKKLLLSDSGFYLCAWSGTLWNTIYFGEGSWLTVV.

There are a few counts of this clonotype. This chain joins TRBV7-3 and TRBJ2-1; D remains unclear. CDR1 and CDR2 from the germline V gene are SGHTA and FQGTGA. V was clipped by 0 bases and J by 6 bases, with 9 bases between them. This CDR3 contains 14 residues. The DNA for the CDR3 is TGTGCCAGCAGCTTAACTGGTCAGACCAATGAGCAGTTCTTC. Its translation is CASSLTGQTNEQFF.

The genes are TRBV3-1 and TRBJ2-1; D is ambiguous. The CDR3 spans 15 residues. Germline V CDR1 and CDR2: LGHDT, YNNKEL (reference sequence). V shed 4 bases and J shed 4 bases, with 14 bases lying between them. The CDR3, as DNA: TGTGCCAGCAGCCCCTATCGGTCTGCTTACAATGAGCAGTTCTTC. It encodes CASSPYRSAYNEQFF.

The genes are TRBV24-1 and TRBJ1-5; 9 bases are shared with TRBD1. J lost 2 bases, V lost 3 bases, and 4 bases had no gene match. The CDR3 is 16 residues long. The V gene's germline CDR1 is KGHDR and CDR2 SFDVKD. The DNA of the CDR3 is TGTGCCACCAGTGATCCGACAGGGGGTGGCAATCAGCCCCAGCATTTT. Translated: CATSDPTGGGNQPQHF.

This clonotype was seen only a few times. This chain connects TRBV18 to TRBJ2-3; D is unclear. Germline V gene data show CDR1 as KGHSH and CDR2 as LQKENI. The CDR3 contains 13 residues. Trimming took off 0 bases at V and 6 bases at J, with 7 bases between the two ends. CDR3 in DNA: TGTGCCAGCTCACCACCCTACCAGGATACGCAGTATTTT. Amino acids: CASSPPYQDTQYF.

V is TRBV4-1 and J is TRBJ1-5; D is possibly TRBD1 (6 bases). Germline V gives CDR1 MGHRA, CDR2 YSYEKL. Trimming took 0 bases from V and 1 from J, leaving 7 bases between them. This CDR3 spans 15 amino acids. CDR3 loop: CASSQDRGSNQPQHF. CDR3 sequence (DNA): TGCGCCAGCAGCCAAGATAGGGGGAGCAATCAGCCCCAGCATTTT.

V and J are TRBV4-1 and TRBJ1-5, with D tentatively TRBD1 (5 bases). The ends were cut back, 1 base at V and 1 base at J, with 14 bases in the middle. This CDR3 region has 17 residues. Germline V lookup: CDR1 MGHRA, CDR2 YSYEKL. The CDR3 loop is CASSQGPRGQSNQPQHF. In nucleotides, the CDR3 is TGCGCCAGCAGCCAAGGCCCAAGGGGCCAGAGCAATCAGCCCCAGCATTTT.

The chain combines TRBV10-3 with TRBJ2-5, with a tentative D call TRBD1 (6 bases). V shed 6 bases and J shed 0 bases, with 11 bases lying between them. The CDR3 is 14 residues long. Looked up from germline, CDR1 is ENHRY and CDR2 is SYGVKD. As DNA, the CDR3 is TGTGCCATCAGGTCCGACAGGTACCAAGAGACCCAGTACTTC. Translating it yields CAIRSDRYQETQYF.

The chain combines TRBV7-9 with TRBJ1-2; tentatively, D is TRBD1 (5 bases). The CDR3 runs to 12 residues. V lost 5 bases to trimming and J lost 2 bases, with 6 bases between them. Germline loops: CDR1 SEHNR, CDR2 FQNEAQ (reference sequence). The CDR3 nucleotides read TGTGCCAGCAGCGGGGACAACTATGGCTACACCTTC. This codes for CASSGDNYGYTF.

V and J are TRBV14 and TRBJ2-1; 8 nucleotides match TRBD2. Germline-derived CDR1 and CDR2 are SGHDN and FVKESK. This CDR3 comprises 14 residues. V was clipped by 4 bases and J by 15 bases; unmatched bases: 14. The CDR3 is CASSRSSGKERRFF. The CDR3 DNA is TGTGCCAGCAGCCGGAGTAGCGGGAAAGAAAGGAGGTTCTTC.

The chain combines TRBV3-1 with TRBJ2-6; 7 bases align to TRBD1. The CDR3 is made up of 18 amino acids. Germline trimming cut 9 bases from V and 5 bases from J; bases unmatched to any gene: 19. Germline V gives CDR1 LGHDT, CDR2 YNNKEL (reference sequence). CDR3 sequence reads: CARSSKDRTVYRANVLTF. CDR3 DNA sequence: TGTGCCAGGAGCTCAAAGGACAGGACGGTATACCGGGCCAACGTCCTGACTTTC. The whole variable domain, filled in from reference TRBV3-1 and TRBJ2-6, reads DTAVSQTPKYLVTQMGNDKSIKCEQNLGHDTMYWYKQDSKKFLKIMFSYNNKELIINETVPNRFSPKSPDKAHLNLHINSLELGDSAVYFCARSSKDRTVYRANVLTFGAGSRLTVL.

The V and J genes are TRBV28 and TRBJ2-1, with D possibly being TRBD1 (6 bases). CDR1 is MDHEN and CDR2 is SYDVKM in the germline V gene. Trimming removed 6 bases from V and 2 bases from J, with 14 bases in between. The CDR3 is 15 amino acids. DNA of the CDR3: TGTGCCAGCAGCCTACAGGGACCCGCCTACAATGAGCAGTTCTTC. Translation: CASSLQGPAYNEQFF.

V gene TRBV29-1 combines with J gene TRBJ2-5; 7 nucleotides agree with TRBD2. V was pared by 6 bases and J by 0 bases, with 10 bases of the junction left unmatched. CDR1 is SQVTM, CDR2 ANQGSEA, per germline. The CDR3 covers 15 residues. The CDR3 loop reads CSVRGGDSYQETQYF. In DNA, the CDR3 is TGCAGCGTCCGTGGGGGGGACTCGTACCAAGAGACCCAGTACTTC.

This chain uses TRBV6-2 or TRBV6-3 with TRBJ2-7, with no clear D. CDR1 is MNHEY, CDR2 SVGEGT, per germline. This CDR3 is built from 13 residues. V lost 5 bases to trimming and J lost 0 bases, with 8 bases between them. The chain's CDR3 is CASSRSYSYEQYF. Written as DNA, the CDR3 is TGTGCCAGCAGTCGAAGCTACTCCTACGAGCAGTACTTC.

The J gene is TRBJ1-2, the V gene TRBV6-5, with TRBD1 identical over 7 bases. Germline CDR1 reads MNHEY; CDR2 reads SVGAGI. After removal of 5 bases from V and 3 bases from J, the junction contained 6 bases not matched to a gene. CDR3 size: 14 residues. This chain's CDR3 is CASSGTVYDYGYTF. The CDR3 bases are TGTGCCAGCAGTGGGACAGTCTATGACTATGGCTACACCTTC.

This clonotype was counted only a few times. The rearrangement links TRBV12-3 or TRBV12-4 to TRBJ1-1; D might be TRBD1 (5 bases). CDR3 size: 12 residues. Between the trimmed V and J ends, which lost 6 bases and 10 bases, there was a span of 15 bases. The CDR3 nucleotides are TGTGCCAGCAGCCCGACGGGACTACGAGCTTTCTTT. Protein product: CASSPTGLRAFF.